One and the same sample provided the 4 T cell receptor beta chains below, sequenced in a study of T cell responses to AZD1222 COVID-19 vaccine. This table comes from immunoSEQ multiplex PCR, and its TCRdb copy is limited to in-frame clones, with some not included. This sample has approximately 140,000 clones, with 90% found just once. Sequenced here: peripheral blood, sampled on day 0 of AZD1222 vaccination. The receptors come from an adult in good health.

The gene calls are TRBV30 and TRBJ2-7; D might be TRBD1 (7 bases). The CDR3 spans 14 residues. Germline V CDR1 and CDR2: GTSNPN, SVGIG (reference sequence). The germline V and J ends were trimmed by 2 bases and 3 bases, with 14 bases remaining between them. The CDR3 nucleotides are TGTGCCTGGAGTACAGGGGAAGCGGGCTACGAGCAGTACTTC. Protein: CAWSTGEAGYEQYF.

The chain combines TRBV4-2 with TRBJ1-6, with D perhaps TRBD1 (5 bases). V gave up 2 bases and J gave up 0 bases, with 8 bases separating them. CDR1 is LGHNA and CDR2 is YNFKEQ in the germline V gene. The CDR3 spans 16 residues. The CDR3 DNA reads as TGTGCCAGCAGCCAAAGACAGATCTCCTATAATTCACCCCTCCACTTT. As protein: CASSQRQISYNSPLHF.

The chain uses TRBV3-1 (or the pseudogene TRBV3-2) and TRBJ2-3; 13 nucleotides line up with TRBD2. CDR3 size: 18 residues. V was clipped by 1 base and J by 3 bases; unmatched bases: 7. CDR1 is LGHDT, CDR2 YNNKEL, per germline (reference sequence). In DNA, the CDR3 is TGTGCCAGCAGCCAAGGCCGACTAGCGGGGGGAAAGACAGATACGCAGTATTTT. This codes for CASSQGRLAGGKTDTQYF.

The rearrangement uses TRBV2 and TRBJ2-4, with 10 positions matching TRBD2. Germline V gene lookup returns CDR1 SNHLY and CDR2 FYNNEI. The CDR3 sequence is 18 residues long. V shed 6 bases, J shed 0 bases, and the junction held 11 bases outside the gene matches. The CDR3 sequence: CASSFVLAGELAKNIQYF. The CDR3 nucleotides read TGTGCCAGCAGCTTTGTTCTAGCGGGGGAGCTAGCCAAAAACATTCAGTACTTC.